This paragraph reports one T cell receptor beta chain. Profiling relied on immunoSEQ multiplex PCR, and the TCRdb table lists in-frame clones only, not all of them. The top ten hold about 0.4% of the sample, which has 1,500,000 or so clones, 98% seen once. This specimen comes from a study of shared clonotypes between healthy human individuals. The germline gives CDR1 SEHNR, CDR2 FQNEAQ (reference sequence). V dropped 5 bases and J dropped 5; count of bases not matched to a gene: 6. The CDR3 runs 15 residues. Sequencing was carried out using naive CD4+ T cells sorted from blood. The subset here: CD45RA+ positively selected. The J gene is TRBJ2-7, the V gene TRBV7-9; 13 bases match TRBD2. The receptor comes from a man aged 30 to 45 in good health. The CDR3 protein is CASSVGLAGWDEQYF. CDR3 nucleotides: TGTGCCAGCAGCGTGGGACTAGCGGGGTGGGACGAGCAGTACTTC.